This T cell receptor beta chain is drawn from a study of neoadjuvant nivolumab and ipilimumab in lung cancer. On this clone itself: Its matching antigen is unknown.

Assay used: immunoSEQ multiplex PCR; TCRdb lists only in-frame clones, some missing. The table records 6,500 to 8,500 clones, around 69% of them present only once. Whole-study findings and limits: Resected tumors had greater TCR richness and clonality than uninvolved lung.

Germline loops: CDR1 SGHRS, CDR2 YFSETQ. Deletions cut 1 base from V and 5 bases from J, with 15 bases between. CDR3 length equals 15 residues. The chain carries TRBV5-1 and TRBJ2-5; the D gene is possibly TRBD1 (5 bases). The source of this sequence is an adult with non-small cell lung cancer. The sample in question was tumor tissue, obtained after neoadjuvant nivolumab, alone or with ipilimumab, at or shortly before surgery. The CDR3 DNA is TGCGCCAGCAGCTTGAAAGGGGCCTGGCGGGAGACCCAGTACTTC. It codes for CASSLKGAWRETQYF. The variable domain in full, with the rest retrieved from reference TRBV5-1 and TRBJ2-5, is KAGVTQTPRYLIKTRGQQVTLSCSPISGHRSVSWYQQTPGQGLQFLFEYFSETQRNKGNFPGRFSGRQFSNSRSEMNVSTLELGDSALYLCASSLKGAWRETQYFGPGTRLLVL.